This TCR beta chain is from a study of cytomegalovirus exposure and HLA in healthy donors (dated by TCRdb to 2016 to 2017). Context from the whole study: An earlier analysis of around 600 of the donors reported about 290 Gb of sequence data and approximately 110 million unique TCR beta sequences from roughly 180 million T cells. The study combined high-throughput TCR immunosequencing, statistical association of individual TCRs with disease status, and machine learning to predict cytomegalovirus infection status. Every discovery cohort repertoire had been produced on one sequencing platform. On average, around 240,000 unique TCR beta nucleotide sequences were sequenced per donor among about 400 genotyped donors of the cohort, with roughly 20% of those sequences being non-productive. The later analysis used no new phenotypic data to find candidate immune exposures, relying instead on TCR beta sequences and their occurrence across donors. Besides the first cohort of roughly 700 subjects, a separate validation cohort made up of over a hundred different subjects was used. The study aimed to test whether signatures of past pathogen exposure could be identified by cataloging public T cell receptors. An earlier analysis of 450 to 750 of the donors used high-throughput TCR beta sequencing to judge whether each TCR beta V gene segment behaved as functional or pseudogenic. Of the 300 to 400 genotyped donors, 65% to 90% fell in the genetic ancestry cluster associated with self-reported Caucasian donors. Donor age, sex, ethnicity and CMV serostatus were collected together with the repertoire data. The T cell repertoires of 550 to 850 subjects were profiled by immunosequencing and related to cytomegalovirus serostatus. Genome-wide SNP genotypes for about 60% of the 666 donors were used in a later genetic analysis, which treated that subset as a discovery cohort. Both class I and class II loci were covered by HLA typing, at four-digit resolution. Roughly 300 gigabases of sequencing data and tens of millions of unique TCR sequences were included in an early release covering roughly 600 HLA-typed donors. Typing coverage differed by locus: A, B, C, DRB1 and DQB1 were typed in roughly 620-640 donors, DQA1 in roughly 510, DPA1 in approximately 610, and DPB1 in 400 to 480. In a later analysis, previously published TCR beta repertoires from roughly 710 donors were re-analyzed and high-resolution HLA genotyping was added so that TCR occurrence patterns could be studied. Four or five DR-DQ haplotypes were handled as single units for association and clustering, since linkage in the cohort was strong. Study-level results and caveats: The classifier was reported to diagnose cytomegalovirus status with high specificity and sensitivity in both the original cohort and the validation cohort. Roughly uniform sequencing depth across donors was assumed in presence/absence analyses, although this assumption may not hold. Correlated functional status among segregating V segments might be attributable to linkage disequilibrium, but an unknown experimental factor could not be ruled out. A few of the identified cytomegalovirus-associated TCR beta chains were confirmed in vitro to be specific for cytomegalovirus antigens. In the study, around 160 TCR beta chains were listed as associated with cytomegalovirus. A later genetic analysis associated a missense DCLRE1C variant with V-gene and J-gene trimming of TCR beta chains, and an independent cohort replicated the association. In a later analysis, HLA-associated TCR beta chains were found to be more clonally expanded and to have lower generation probabilities than equally common non-associated chains. The cohort was sequenced for TCR beta chains only, and without alpha or paired-chain data the features that could be detected were limited. In a later genetic analysis, fewer N-insertions in productive TCRs were reported among donors in an Asian-associated ancestry cluster than the roughly 670-donor mean. A further reported finding was that TCR beta sequences accurately predicted the HLA-A and HLA-B alleles for most subjects in the first cohort. According to a later analysis, TCR association rates differed among HLA loci, with DRB1 alleles showing the most associated TCRs and HLA-C alleles showing the fewest. According to a later analysis, parvovirus B19, influenza, CMV and Epstein-Barr virus appeared linked to several top co-occurrence clusters. Approximately 16 rarely observed V segments, including chromosome 9 orphons, were excluded from the earlier analysis of a few hundred of the donors because counts were too low. Immune exposure information for the cohort was limited to CMV serostatus. HLA typing was unavailable for some donors at each locus, so association tests used only the typed subset. At a false discovery rate of 0.05, a later analysis linked under 20,000 TCR beta sequences to specific HLA alleles. Some IMGT-functional V segments, including TRBV6-2 and TRBV6-3, could not be distinguished by the 87-base-pair reads and were therefore excluded. A group of highly shared sequence variants was considered likely to be a technical artifact of the sequencing pipeline. When HLA alleles, especially DR and DQ, strongly co-occurred, attributing TCR associations to individual alleles was difficult. In an earlier analysis of a few hundred of the donors, most TCR beta V segments were observed in productive rearrangements about 87% or about 30% of the time, broadly matching IMGT annotations. Most CMV-associated TCR beta chains appeared to be HLA-restricted in a later analysis, and the HLA associations seemed to be driven largely by CMV exposure. According to the authors, the approach could potentially be generalized to other disease states and immunological phenotypes. Across donors, most TCR sequences were observed very rarely, whereas some public TCRs were present in many individuals.

Sequences MDHEN (CDR1) and SYDVKM (CDR2) are obtained from the germline V gene. Measured from the cysteine to the phenylalanine, the CDR3 is 16 residues long. Only the CDR3 region is kept as DNA, spanning 48 bases read in frame from base 1. V and J are truncated by 1 base and 2 bases respectively, leaving an intervening sequence of 12 bases. The cohort comprised around 690 healthy bone marrow donors. All cohort members were sampled while nominally healthy, although unrecorded immune exposures were likely present. The donor was CMV seronegative and was included in the group of several hundred seronegative cohort members. Every donor gave a peripheral blood sample, and the peripheral blood mononuclear cells from that sample were used for TCR beta sequencing. The Qiagen DNeasy Blood Extraction Kit was used to extract genomic DNA from the blood cell samples. As regards this clone: Its antigen has not been determined. No much larger clone exists at a distance of one base, and base qualities are not known.

The library was obtained by the immunoSEQ multiplex PCR assay. The multiplex PCR relied on a mix of 60 forward primers for TCR Vbeta segments and 13 reverse primers for TCR Jbeta segments. A multiplex PCR assay on genomic DNA amplified the CDR3 region of rearranged TCR beta genes. The Illumina HiSeq System was used to sequence the amplified TCR beta libraries as 87-base-pair reads. The paper's data handling went like this. Across the 500 to 750 repertoires, a later analysis counted 60 million to 90 million unique TCR beta chains, about 10 million of which were shared by at least two donors. A nearest-neighbor algorithm error-corrected the raw reads and collapsed the reads into unique sequences, merging closely related sequences to remove PCR and sequencing errors. To assign V, D and J gene segments, CDR3 sequences were aligned to IMGT reference sequences. Each retained sequence needed at least a six-nucleotide match to both a V gene segment and a J gene segment. Rearrangements were called productive when the CDR3 lacked stop codons and stayed in frame with V and J; all others were non-productive. CDR3 was defined by IMGT convention, running from the second conserved V-encoded cysteine to the conserved J-encoded phenylalanine. In an earlier analysis of 500 to 650 of the donors, sequences lacking an unambiguous match to a single V gene segment were excluded. In an earlier analysis of 587 of the donors, a V segment was called functional when productive rearrangements were above 56.7%, and segregating when the standard deviation between donors exceeded 5%. A statistical classification framework was developed to diagnose cytomegalovirus status using the catalog of TCR beta chain sequences. In a later analysis, TCR nucleotide sequences were compared against IMGT/GENE-DB human TR gene sequences so that V and J genes could be assigned. Using the TCRdist pipeline, a later analysis assigned CDR3 sequences along with most-parsimonious VDJ recombination scenarios. In a later analysis, each TCR beta chain was defined by its CDR3 amino acid sequence together with its V-gene family, and reads without a unique V-gene family were excluded. As a way to deal with suspected cross-contamination and a sequencing artifact, a later analysis dropped 592 nucleotide sequences that were highly shared and had low generation probability. For each public chain, a later analysis derived a clonal expansion index from normalized ranks of inferred template counts within each repertoire. In a later analysis, generation probabilities were computed with a VDJ recombination model fitted to out-of-frame rearrangements, and the resulting probabilities were checked against IGoR. Hypergeometric tests were used in a later analysis to score TCR-TCR, TCR-HLA and TCR-CMV co-occurrence, with a repertoire-size bias correction applied to the TCR pairs. A later analysis estimated false discovery rates by permuting HLA or CMV assignments 20 times. In a later analysis, co-occurring TCRs were grouped using DBSCAN, with TCRdist sequence similarity added in when clustering inside HLA-allele-positive subsets. Repertoires with fewer than 30,000 or more than 120,000 public chains, plus five repertoires with anomalous nucleotide sharing, were excluded from co-occurrence clustering. The table comes from immuneACCESS by way of TCRdb, which keeps in-frame sequences with V and J called. Part of the clones is missing from these tables; in studies checked, under half for an unresolved V gene and the rest for unknown reasons. Clonal size and the V and J genes are those of that table, whereas D and trimming came from the DNA. This sample lists fewer than 100,000 clones; around 77% were detected once. The ten largest clones take up more than 3% of the sample.

The origin of this receptor is a middle-aged man in good health and CMV-seronegative. Recombination joined TRBV28 with TRBJ1-5; the D gene is unclear. Material: PBMCs. The encoded CDR3 is CASSLSVRGGNQPQHF. Here is the DNA: TGTGCCAGCAGTTTATCCGTTCGGGGAGGCAATCAGCCCCAGCATTTT. The variable domain in full, with residues beyond the CDR3 obtained from the reference TRBV28 and TRBJ1-5 genes, is DVKVTQSSRYLVKRTGEKVFLECVQDMDHENMFWYRQDPGLGLRLIYFSYDVKMKEKGDIPEGYSVSREKKERFSLILESASTNQTSMYLCASSLSVRGGNQPQHFGDGTRLSIL.